The 10 T cell receptor beta chains in this list originate from one sample, sequenced in a study of blood T cells in healthy people across ages. Next came a second PCR, run for about 6 to 11 cycles, which used a sample-barcoded 5' primer along with a J-beta primer mix. Via MiXCR, TCRdb re-called the 5' RACE reads, giving one row per CDR3 protein. The table shows almost 1 million distinct CDR3 sequences, with just over 50% occurring only once. The source material was blood. The receptors stem from a woman between 55 and 75 years old in good health.

V gene TRBV20-1 combines with J gene TRBJ2-7; D possibly matches TRBD1 or TRBD2 (6 bases each). The J call may be in error: the DNA end matches TRBJ2-5 better. Germline V CDR1 and CDR2: DFQATT, SNEGSKA (reference sequence). The CDR3 consists of 14 residues. In DNA, the CDR3 is TGCAGTGCTCGTGGAGGGGGTTTACAGGGGACCCAGTACTTC. Protein: CSARGGGLQGTQYF.

The chain is built from TRBV5-1 and TRBJ2-7; 7 bases are shared with TRBD2. The CDR3 runs 13 residues. Germline lookup yields CDR1 SGHRS and CDR2 YFSETQ. Trimming at V came to 1 base and at J to 4 bases, leaving 2 bases not matched to a gene. The CDR3 loop is CASSLPSGYEQYF. As DNA, the CDR3 is TGCGCCAGCAGCTTGCCTAGCGGATACGAGCAGTACTTC.

V is TRBV20-1 and J is TRBJ1-2; tentative D call: TRBD1 (6 bases). Germline V gene lookup returns CDR1 DFQATT and CDR2 SNEGSKA (reference sequence). This CDR3 is built from 15 residues. Trimming shortened V by 6 bases and J by 1 base, and 18 bases separated the two germline ends. The DNA for the CDR3 is TGCAGTGCCGGACGCGCGGGGACAAATAACTATGGCTACACCTTC. It encodes CSAGRAGTNNYGYTF.

This clonotype has more than one count but fewer than ten. The V and J genes are TRBV7-2 and TRBJ2-6; no definite D call. Germline CDR1 is SGHTA and CDR2 is FQGNSA. Trimming shortened V by 1 base and J by 3 bases, and 10 bases separated the two germline ends. The CDR3 runs 16 residues. This CDR3 reads CASSLESFSGANVLTF. The DNA for the CDR3 is TGTGCCAGCAGCTTAGAGTCTTTTAGTGGGGCCAACGTCCTGACTTTC.

There are a few counts of this clonotype. This rearrangement joins TRBV12-3 or TRBV12-4 to TRBJ2-7, with 8 bases that match TRBD1. The V and J ends lost 3 bases and 3 bases, in that order; junction bases with no gene match: 7. The CDR3 spans 15 residues. The DNA of the CDR3 is TGTGCCAGCAGTTTCACCGGGACAGGCCTCTACGAGCAGTACTTC. This codes for CASSFTGTGLYEQYF.

The gene calls are TRBV20-1 and TRBJ2-7; perhaps TRBD1 as D (5 bases). V was pared by 3 bases and J by 0 bases, with 15 bases between. The germline V gene encodes CDR1 DFQATT and CDR2 SNEGSKA (reference sequence). This CDR3 contains 15 residues. The DNA for the CDR3 is TGCAGTGCTAGTTCATTAGGGGCCTGCTCCTACGAGCAGTACTTC. This sequence encodes CSASSLGACSYEQYF.

The CDR3 DNA is TGTGCCAGCAGTGATCCCCTCGGGAGCTCCTACGAGCAGTACTTC. It is translated as CASSDPLGSSYEQYF. This sequence joins TRBV28 and TRBJ2-7; perhaps TRBD2 as D (6 bases). The V end was cut by 5 bases, the J end by 0 bases, with 14 bases between. CDR3 length: 15 amino acids. Looked up from germline, CDR1 is MDHEN and CDR2 is SYDVKM.

The genes are TRBV15 and TRBJ1-6, with D maybe TRBD1 (5 bases). Germline V gene sequence: CDR1 LNHNV, CDR2 YYDKDF (reference sequence). The CDR3 spans 19 residues. The CDR3 DNA reads TGTAGCGGGCAGGGCCCTTTGGGGCGAAGGAGCTCCTATAATTCACCCCTCCACTTT. Residues: CSGQGPLGRRSSYNSPLHF.

This chain joins TRBV4-2 and TRBJ2-7; no definite D call. This CDR3 comprises 15 residues. Germline V CDR1 and CDR2: LGHNA, YNFKEQ. V lost 0 bases and J lost 5, with 14 bases in between. The CDR3 DNA reads TGTGCCAGCAGCCAAGAGAGCGAGAACCTTAACGAGCAGTACTTC. This sequence encodes CASSQESENLNEQYF.

The chain couples TRBV12-5 to TRBJ2-2; tentatively, D is TRBD1 (5 bases). This CDR3 is built from 15 residues. Germline V gene lookup returns CDR1 LGHNT and CDR2 FRNRAP. V was shortened by 2 bases and J by 3 bases, with 10 bases between the two germline ends. The CDR3 bases are TGTGCTAGTGGTTTGAATAACAGGCACACCGGGGAGCTGTTTTTT. Its translation is CASGLNNRHTGELFF.